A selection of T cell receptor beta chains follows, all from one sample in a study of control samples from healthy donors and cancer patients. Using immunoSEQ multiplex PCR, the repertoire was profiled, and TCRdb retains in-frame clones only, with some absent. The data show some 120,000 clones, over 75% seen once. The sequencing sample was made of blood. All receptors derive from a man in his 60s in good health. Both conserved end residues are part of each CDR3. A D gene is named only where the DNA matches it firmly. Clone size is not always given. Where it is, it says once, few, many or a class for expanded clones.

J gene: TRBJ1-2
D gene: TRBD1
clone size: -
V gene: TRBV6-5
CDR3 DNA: TGTGCCAGCAGATCGACAGGGGGCGGCTATGGCTACACCTTC
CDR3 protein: CASRSTGGGYGYTF

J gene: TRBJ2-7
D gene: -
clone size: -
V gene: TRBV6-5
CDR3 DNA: TGTGCCAGCAGTCTGGCGCCAGACCTATACGAGCAGTACTTC
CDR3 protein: CASSLAPDLYEQYF

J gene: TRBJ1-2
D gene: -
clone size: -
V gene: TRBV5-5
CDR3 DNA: TGCGCCAGCAGCTTGTTGGGGGCGCCTGGCTATGGCTACACCTTC
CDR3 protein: CASSLLGAPGYGYTF

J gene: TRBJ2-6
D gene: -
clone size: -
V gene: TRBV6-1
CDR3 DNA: TGTGCCAGCAGTGAATTCGCCGGGGGTGGGCACCTACTCTCTGGGGCCAACGTCCTGACTTTC
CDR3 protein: CASSEFAGGGHLLSGANVLTF

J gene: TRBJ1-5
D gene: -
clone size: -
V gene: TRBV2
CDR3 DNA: TGTGCCAGCAGTGAAGGGGGGGCTTGGGTTCAGCCCCAGCATTTT
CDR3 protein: CASSEGGAWVQPQHF

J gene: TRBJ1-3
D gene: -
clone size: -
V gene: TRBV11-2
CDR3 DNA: TGTGCCAGCAGCCCCCTAAAAGCCGTAGGAGGAAACACCATATATTTT
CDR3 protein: CASSPLKAVGGNTIYF

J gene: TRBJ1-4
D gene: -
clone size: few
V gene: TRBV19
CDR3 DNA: TGTGCCAGTACCCAGGGAGGCCAAAATGAAAAACTGTTTTTT
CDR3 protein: CASTQGGQNEKLFF

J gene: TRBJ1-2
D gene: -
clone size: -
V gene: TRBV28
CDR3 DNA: TGTGCCAGCAGCCGTGGATCGGGCTATGGCTACACCTTC
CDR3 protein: CASSRGSGYGYTF

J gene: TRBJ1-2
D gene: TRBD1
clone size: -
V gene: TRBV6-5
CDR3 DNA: TGTGCCAGCAGTTCGGGGACAGGGGTTTATGGCTACACCTTC
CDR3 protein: CASSSGTGVYGYTF

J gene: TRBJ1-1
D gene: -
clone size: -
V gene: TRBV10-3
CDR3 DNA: TGTGCCATCAGTGAAAGAATCGGGGGTGAAGCTTTCTTT
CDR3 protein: CAISERIGGEAFF

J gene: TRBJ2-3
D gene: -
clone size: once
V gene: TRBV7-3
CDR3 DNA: TGTGCCAGCAGCTTAACGGGGGCAATTAGCACAGATACGCAGTATTTT
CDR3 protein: CASSLTGAISTDTQYF

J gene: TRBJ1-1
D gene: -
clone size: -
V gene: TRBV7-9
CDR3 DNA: TGTGCCAGCAGCAGCAAGAACACTGAAGCTTTCTTT
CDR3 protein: CASSSKNTEAFF

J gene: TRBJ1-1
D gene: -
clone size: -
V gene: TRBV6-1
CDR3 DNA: TGTGCCAGCAGTGAAATGACGGAGAACACTGAAGCTTTCTTT
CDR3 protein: CASSEMTENTEAFF

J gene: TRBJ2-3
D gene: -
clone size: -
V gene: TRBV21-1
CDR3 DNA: TGTGCCAGGATGCACGGCTCTCTCACAGATACGCAGTATTTT
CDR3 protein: CARMHGSLTDTQYF

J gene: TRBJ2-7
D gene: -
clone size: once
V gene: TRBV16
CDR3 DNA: TGTGCCAGCAGCCAGGGACGGAGCTCCTACGAGCAGTACTTC
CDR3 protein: CASSQGRSSYEQYF